A selection of T cell receptor beta chains follows, all from one sample in a study of blood T cell repertoires in COVID-19. TCRdb keeps only in-frame clones here, not all; method: immunoSEQ multiplex PCR. The sample has tens of thousands of clones; roughly 86% are singletons. The sample comprised peripheral blood. All receptors derive from a man aged 50 to 60 with active COVID-19. CDR3s include the opening cysteine and the closing phenylalanine or tryptophan. A D gene is named only where the DNA matches it firmly. Clone size appears in some rows only: once, few, many, or a class for an expanded clone.

>.|TRBV7-2|.|TRBJ2-7
TGTGCCAGCAGCTTACAGGGCTACGAGCAGTACTTC
CASSLQGYEQYF
>.|TRBV9|.|TRBJ1-6
TGTGCCAGCAGCGTAGAGGAGAATTCACCCCTCCACTTT
CASSVEENSPLHF
>.|TRBV28|.|TRBJ1-1
TGTGCCAGCAGTTTACCTCAGGGTTCGGCCGATGAAGCTTTCTTT
CASSLPQGSADEAFF
>.|TRBV5-1|.|TRBJ2-7
TGCGCCAGCAGCTTGGCGGGACTTCGGACCTACGAGCAGTACTTC
CASSLAGLRTYEQYF
>TRBD1|TRBV25-1|.|TRBJ1-3
TGTGCCAGCAGTGATGGCTCAGGGGGTAGAAACACCATATATTTT
CASSDGSGGRNTIYF
>.|TRBV6-2/TRBV6-3|few|TRBJ2-6
TGTGCCAGCAGTTATGGAGACTCTGGGGCCAACGTCCTGACTTTC
CASSYGDSGANVLTF
>.|TRBV29-1|.|TRBJ1-5
TGCAGCGCTAGGGACAACAATCAGCCCCAGCATTTT
CSARDNNQPQHF
>TRBD1|TRBV7-2|few|TRBJ2-1
TGTGCCAGCAGCTGGCCCACAGGGGCAGCTGAGCAGTTCTTC
CASSWPTGAAEQFF
>.|TRBV28|.|TRBJ1-2
TGTGCCAGCAGTCAGAGGGAGTATGGCTACACCTTC
CASSQREYGYTF
>.|TRBV5-1|once|TRBJ1-3
TGCGCCAGCAGCCTGTATGAGTCTGGAAACACCATATATTTT
CASSLYESGNTIYF
>TRBD1|TRBV7-9|.|TRBJ1-2
TGTGCCAGCAGCTTAACTGACAGGGGGTATGGCTACACCTTC
CASSLTDRGYGYTF
>.|TRBV27|.|TRBJ1-1
TGTGCCACCAAGGGGGGGGTAACTGAAGCTTTCTTT
CATKGGVTEAFF
>TRBD1|TRBV9|.|TRBJ2-7
TGTGCCAGCAGCCACGGGACAGGGGCCCTCGAGCAGTACTTC
CASSHGTGALEQYF